Each of the 2 T cell receptor beta chains below was sequenced from the same sample in a study of T cell repertoires in cytomegalovirus infection. TCRdb fed the reads into MiXCR, producing one record per CDR3 protein. Of almost 550,000 distinct CDR3 sequences in the sample, more than 15% were seen once. The source material was CD8+ T cells from PBMCs. Receptor source: a human donor in good health (CMV status not recorded). Some clones in this sample may be carry-over from other donors' samples.

This clonotype was picked up many times. V usage is TRBV12-3 or TRBV12-4 and J usage is TRBJ2-5, with 9 bases fitting TRBD1. V trimming: 6 bases; J trimming: 2 bases; junction bases outside the gene matches: 16. CDR3 length: 18 residues. CDR3 nucleotides: TGTGCCAGCAGCCCGGACAGGGGCTGGCTTCCTAGACAAGAGACCCAGTACTTC. It codes for CASSPDRGWLPRQETQYF.

This clonotype has only a few counts. The CDR3 sequence: CAWSNGMNTEAFF. CDR3 coding DNA: TGTGCCTGGAGTAATGGGATGAACACTGAAGCTTTCTTT. The rearrangement links TRBV30 to TRBJ1-1; D is ambiguous. Deletions cut 2 bases from V and 0 bases from J, with 7 bases between. The CDR3 contains 13 residues. From germline, CDR1 is GTSNPN and CDR2 SVGIG (reference sequence).